A selection of T cell receptor beta chains follows, all from one sample in a study of shared clonotypes between healthy human individuals. Generated by immunoSEQ multiplex PCR, the TCRdb table keeps only in-frame clones and is missing some. Among about 2.3 million clones listed, 90% to 95% were seen once. The material sequenced was naive CD4+ T cells from PBMCs. The receptors come from a man aged 18 to 29 in good health. Some clones in this sample may be carry-over from other donors' samples. Each CDR3 is given with its conserved first and last residue. D genes are given only for firm matches. Clone size is given for some rows only: seen once, a few or many times, or a class if the clone is expanded.

J	V	size	D	DNA	CDR3
TRBJ1-5	TRBV4-2	.	.	TGTGCCAGCAGCCAAGAGGCCACGGGGGGCGATCAGCCCCAGCATTTT	CASSQEATGGDQPQHF
TRBJ2-1	TRBV28	.	TRBD2	TGTGCCAGCAGTTCTAGCGGGAGAGAGCAGTTCTTC	CASSSSGREQFF
TRBJ2-7	TRBV9	.	.	TGTGCCAGCAGCGTAGCTGACAATACCTACGAGCAGTACTTC	CASSVADNTYEQYF
TRBJ2-7	TRBV4-1	.	.	TGCGCCAGCAGCTATGACCCGACCTACGAGCAGTACTTC	CASSYDPTYEQYF
TRBJ1-5	TRBV7-2	.	TRBD1	TGTGCCAGCAGCACAGGGGGTATCTCTCAGCCCCAGCATTTT	CASSTGGISQPQHF
TRBJ1-1	TRBV25-1	.	TRBD1	TGTGCCAGCAGTGAACGAACCAGGGACAGGGCGGGCACTGAAGCTTTCTTT	CASSERTRDRAGTEAFF
TRBJ2-7	TRBV7-9	.	.	TGTGCCAGCAGCTTAGCAGGGGAATACGAGCAGTACTTC	CASSLAGEYEQYF
TRBJ2-1	TRBV5-6	.	.	TGTGCCAGTCAACTGTATGTGGGAGGTAGCTCCTACAATGAGCAGTTCTTC	CASQLYVGGSSYNEQFF
TRBJ2-1	TRBV27	.	.	TGTGCCAGCAGTTTATTTCATGCGGGTAGCTCCTACAATGAGCAGTTCTTC	CASSLFHAGSSYNEQFF
TRBJ2-7	TRBV6-6	.	.	TGTGCCAGCAGCCGAGGAGGGACCAAACAAACCTACGAGCAGTACTTC	CASSRGGTKQTYEQYF
TRBJ2-7	TRBV5-1	.	TRBD2	TGCGCCAGCAGCTGGGCTGGGACTAGCGGCAACGAGCAGTACTTC	CASSWAGTSGNEQYF
TRBJ2-1	TRBV7-2	.	TRBD2	TGTGCCAGCAGGCAGGGGACTAGCGGAAACAATGAGCAGTTCTTC	CASRQGTSGNNEQFF
TRBJ1-2	TRBV7-2	.	.	TGTGCCAGCAGCTCATACAGGGCCGGGAGCTATGGCTACACCTTC	CASSSYRAGSYGYTF
TRBJ1-2	TRBV6-1	.	.	TGTGCCAGCAGTCCGAACGTAGGGGCTGGTGGCTACACCTTC	CASSPNVGAGGYTF
TRBJ1-3	TRBV4-1	.	.	TGCGCCAGCAGCCCCCCGGCTAACACCATATATTTT	CASSPPANTIYF
TRBJ1-1	TRBV27	.	.	TGTGCCAGCAGTTTAAGAGCCATCGTGAACACTGAAGCTTTCTTT	CASSLRAIVNTEAFF
TRBJ2-2	TRBV14	.	TRBD2	TGTGCCAGCCGACTAGCGGGAAGCACCGGGGAGCTGTTTTTT	CASRLAGSTGELFF
TRBJ1-5	TRBV15	.	TRBD1	TGTGCCACCAGCAGAGATCGGACGGGACAGGGCTTCTCCGGCAATCAGCCCCAGCATTTT	CATSRDRTGQGFSGNQPQHF
TRBJ2-6	TRBV2	.	.	TGTGCCAGCAGTCAGGCCAGCTCTGGGGCCAACGTCCTGACTTTC	CASSQASSGANVLTF
TRBJ1-1	TRBV5-1	few	.	TGCGCCAGCAGCGCCTCCGCGGGGGGCGGCACTGAAGCTTTCTTT	CASSASAGGGTEAFF
TRBJ2-2	TRBV9	.	.	TGTGCCAGCAGCGATTACAGCAACACCGGGGAGCTGTTTTTT	CASSDYSNTGELFF
TRBJ2-1	TRBV28	.	.	TGTGCCAGCAGTTTAGCGTCCGGCCTCTACAATGAGCAGTTCTTC	CASSLASGLYNEQFF
TRBJ2-1	TRBV7-7	few	.	TGTGCCAGCAGCCTAGACAGTTACAATGAGCAGTTCTTC	CASSLDSYNEQFF
TRBJ2-4	TRBV19	.	TRBD1	TGTGCCGCCCAATTCCTGACAGGGAAGTACTTC	CAAQFLTGKYF
TRBJ2-4	TRBV19	.	TRBD1	TGTGCCAGTAGTCTCCGGGACAGGGGAAACATTCAGTACTTC	CASSLRDRGNIQYF
TRBJ2-2	TRBV19	.	TRBD1	TGTGCCAGTAGAAGCGACAGGGGCACCGGGGAGCTGTTTTTT	CASRSDRGTGELFF
TRBJ2-2	TRBV16	few	.	TGTGCCAGCAGCGCCAGAGGACTGAACACCGGGGAGCTGTTTTTT	CASSARGLNTGELFF
TRBJ2-3	TRBV4-3	.	.	TGCGCCAGCAGCCGCAGGGGGGCGACCACAGATACGCAGTATTTT	CASSRRGATTDTQYF
TRBJ2-7	TRBV5-4	.	TRBD1	TGTGCCAGCAGCCCGGGACAGATCTACGAGCAGTACTTC	CASSPGQIYEQYF
TRBJ1-2	TRBV30	once	.	TGTGCCTGGGCCCGACAGTCAGAATATGGCTACACCTTC	CAWARQSEYGYTF